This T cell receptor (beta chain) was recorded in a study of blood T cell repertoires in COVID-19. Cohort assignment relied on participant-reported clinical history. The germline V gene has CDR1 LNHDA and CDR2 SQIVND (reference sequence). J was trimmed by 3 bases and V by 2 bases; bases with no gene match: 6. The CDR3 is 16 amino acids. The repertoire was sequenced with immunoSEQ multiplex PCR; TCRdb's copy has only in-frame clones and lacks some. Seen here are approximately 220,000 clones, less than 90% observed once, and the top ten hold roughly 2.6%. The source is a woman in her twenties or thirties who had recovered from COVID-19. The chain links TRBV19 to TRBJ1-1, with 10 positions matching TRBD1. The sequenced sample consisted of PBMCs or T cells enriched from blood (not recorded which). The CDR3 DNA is TGTGCCAGTAGTATAATCGGGACAGGGGATGACACTGAAGCTTTCTTT. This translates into CASSIIGTGDDTEAFF.